These 21 T cell receptor beta chains came from one sample sequenced in a study of cytomegalovirus exposure and HLA in healthy donors. Primers: 60 Vbeta forward and 13 Jbeta reverse. Clones were read by immunoSEQ multiplex PCR, and TCRdb kept only the in-frame ones, dropping some. The sample has 150,000 to 200,000 clones, roughly 73% seen once. The source material was PBMCs. These receptors came from a female donor in good health and CMV-seronegative.

The chain uses TRBV28 and TRBJ1-1; the match to TRBD1 covers 7 bases. This CDR3 comprises 15 residues. CDR1 and CDR2 from the germline V gene are MDHEN and SYDVKM. V lost 6 bases and J lost 2; bases outside the gene matches: 9. DNA of the CDR3: TGTGCCAGCAGACCCTCCGGGACAGAAAACACTGAAGCTTTCTTT. Its protein product is CASRPSGTENTEAFF. Complete variable domain (other parts from reference TRBV28 and TRBJ1-1): DVKVTQSSRYLVKRTGEKVFLECVQDMDHENMFWYRQDPGLGLRLIYFSYDVKMKEKGDIPEGYSVSREKKERFSLILESASTNQTSMYLCASRPSGTENTEAFFGQGTRLTVV.

V and J are TRBV9 and TRBJ2-7; TRBD2 matches 7 bases. V was pared by 0 bases and J by 0 bases, with 0 bases of the junction left unmatched. CDR3 length: 14 residues. Germline V gene data show CDR1 as SGDLS and CDR2 as YYNGEE. In DNA form, the CDR3 reads TGTGCCAGCAGCGTAGCTAGCGGCTCCTACGAGCAGTACTTC. As protein: CASSVASGSYEQYF.

The J gene is TRBJ1-1, the V gene TRBV28, with a weak D call TRBD1 (5 bases). Germline CDR1 and CDR2: MDHEN and SYDVKM. There are 14 residues in the CDR3. The germline V and J ends were trimmed by 6 bases and 4 bases, with 15 bases remaining between them. Here the CDR3 reads CASSLGGESTEAFF. CDR3 DNA: TGTGCCAGCAGCCTGGGGGGGGAGAGCACTGAAGCTTTCTTT.

The chain links TRBV5-1 to TRBJ2-7; the match to TRBD1 covers 8 bases. Trimming took 5 bases from V and 0 from J; bases not matched to a gene: 10. Germline loops: CDR1 SGHRS, CDR2 YFSETQ. This CDR3 comprises 16 residues. Here the CDR3 DNA reads TGCGCCAGCAGTGACAGGGGTCATTCAAGCTCCTACGAGCAGTACTTC. As protein: CASSDRGHSSSYEQYF.

This clone was seen once. The rearrangement joins TRBV28 to TRBJ2-7; 11 bases align to TRBD1. The V and J ends lost 5 bases and 4 bases, in that order; junction bases with no gene match: 7. The CDR3 sequence is 15 residues long. Germline assignment: CDR1 MDHEN and CDR2 SYDVKM. The CDR3 DNA reads as TGTGCCAGCAGTCAAGCGGGACAGGGGGAATACGAGCAGTACTTC. Its protein product is CASSQAGQGEYEQYF. Looking up the rest from reference TRBV28 and TRBJ2-7 gives the full variable domain: DVKVTQSSRYLVKRTGEKVFLECVQDMDHENMFWYRQDPGLGLRLIYFSYDVKMKEKGDIPEGYSVSREKKERFSLILESASTNQTSMYLCASSQAGQGEYEQYFGPGTRLTVT.

The V and J genes are TRBV7-9 and TRBJ2-7, with D possibly being TRBD1 (6 bases). Trimming stripped 1 base from V and 7 bases from J, with 17 bases between. This CDR3 is 15 amino acids long. Germline V lookup: CDR1 SEHNR, CDR2 FQNEAQ (reference sequence). The CDR3 loop reads CASSLGTGTYEEQYF. The CDR3 nucleotides read TGTGCCAGCAGCTTAGGTACAGGGACCTACGAGGAGCAGTACTTC.

The table lists this clone with a few counts. CDR3 coding DNA: TGCGCCAGCAGCTTGGGTGGCGGCGCTCGCGAGCAGTACTTC. It codes for CASSLGGGAREQYF. The chain has TRBV5-1 and TRBJ2-7; unclear D gene. This CDR3 is built from 14 residues. Deletions cut 0 bases from V and 6 bases from J, with 13 bases between. Germline loops: CDR1 SGHRS, CDR2 YFSETQ.

This clone was observed a few times. V is TRBV20-1 and J is TRBJ2-5; D perhaps matches TRBD1 (5 bases). Germline V gene data show CDR1 as DFQATT and CDR2 as SNEGSKA (reference sequence). The CDR3 runs to 11 residues. The V and J ends lost 5 bases and 7 bases respectively, with 11 bases between them. CDR3 in amino acids: CSAGRALTQYF. CDR3 coding DNA: TGCAGTGCTGGCAGGGCCTTGACCCAGTACTTC.

The V gene is TRBV30, the J gene TRBJ2-7; maybe TRBD2 (5 bases). The CDR3 has 14 amino acids. Trimming took 0 bases from V and 4 from J, leaving 13 bases between them. Germline CDR1 reads GTSNPN; CDR2 reads SVGIG (reference sequence). The CDR3 loop is CAWSVPDYLYEQYF. The CDR3 coding sequence is TGTGCCTGGAGTGTACCTGACTACCTGTACGAGCAGTACTTC. The complete variable domain, with remaining parts taken from reference TRBV30 and TRBJ2-7, reads SQTIHQWPATLVQPVGSPLSLECTVEGTSNPNLYWYRQAAGRGLQLLFYSVGIGQISSEVPQNLSASRPQDRQFILSSKKLLLSDSGFYLCAWSVPDYLYEQYFGPGTRLTVT.

V and J are TRBV18 and TRBJ1-6; D unclear. Germline-derived CDR1 and CDR2 are KGHSH and LQKENI. The V end was cut by 3 bases, the J end by 7 bases, with 16 bases between. The CDR3 sequence is 16 residues long. Here the CDR3 DNA reads TGTGCCAGCTCACCTTCGGTCAGCGCCATCAATTCACCCCTCCACTTT. Its translation: CASSPSVSAINSPLHF.

V and J are TRBV19 and TRBJ1-1; 10 nucleotides agree with TRBD1. J gave up 6 bases and V 4 bases, and 8 bases lay outside the gene matches. The CDR3 is 15 amino acids. CDR1 and CDR2 (germline): LNHDA, SQIVND (reference sequence). The CDR3 DNA is TGTGCCAGTAGTACTCGGACAGGGGGACTGGCTGAAGCTTTCTTT. It codes for CASSTRTGGLAEAFF.

The V and J genes are TRBV28 and TRBJ2-7; D is perhaps TRBD2 (6 bases). CDR1 and CDR2 from the germline V gene are MDHEN and SYDVKM. Trimming left V 5 bases short and J 5 bases short, with 19 bases between. The CDR3 totals 15 residues. The CDR3 nucleotides read TGTGCCAGCAGTCCTCAGGCGGCGGGAACGGACGAGCAGTACTTC. It is translated as CASSPQAAGTDEQYF.

To note about this clone: The sample has other DNA sequences that encode this CDR3 too. The chain employs TRBV6-1 and TRBJ1-5, with D unresolved. The CDR3 loop spans 14 amino acids. Per germline, CDR1 MNHNS and CDR2 SASEGT. Trimming stripped 1 base from V and 4 bases from J, with 8 bases between. CDR3 region: CASSEGAGNQPQHF. The CDR3 DNA follows: TGTGCCAGCAGTGAAGGTGCAGGTAATCAGCCCCAGCATTTT.

This chain joins TRBV6-5 and TRBJ2-2; the D gene is possibly TRBD1 (5 bases). Germline-derived CDR1 and CDR2 are MNHEY and SVGAGI. The CDR3 length is 15 residues. The V end was cut by 6 bases, the J end by 0 bases, with 11 bases between. The CDR3 reads CASSVDRSNTGELFF. The CDR3 nucleotides read TGTGCCAGCAGCGTCGACAGATCGAACACCGGGGAGCTGTTTTTT.

As for this clone: Distinct nucleotide sequences in the sample also encode this CDR3. The CDR3 DNA sequence: TGTGCCAGTAGTATTGAGGGACTTAGCAATCAGCCCCAGCATTTT. Translation gives CASSIEGLSNQPQHF. The rearrangement links TRBV19 to TRBJ1-5, with D tentatively TRBD1 (5 bases). The CDR3 has 15 amino acids. V gave up 3 bases and J gave up 0 bases, with 9 bases separating them. Germline V gene lookup returns CDR1 LNHDA and CDR2 SQIVND (reference sequence).

This chain uses TRBV9 with TRBJ2-1; 7 positions agree with TRBD2. The CDR3 contains 15 residues. Germline CDR1 reads SGDLS; CDR2 reads YYNGEE. J gave up 6 bases and V 0 bases, and 6 bases lay outside the gene matches. Written as DNA, the CDR3 is TGTGCCAGCAGCGTAGCCATAACGGGGGGCAATGAGCAGTTCTTC. The encoded protein is CASSVAITGGNEQFF.

This rearrangement joins TRBV6-1 to TRBJ1-2, with TRBD1 matching 8 bases. Germline-derived CDR1 and CDR2 are MNHNS and SASEGT. V dropped 2 bases and J dropped 3; count of bases not matched to a gene: 20. CDR3 length: 20 amino acids. The DNA for the CDR3 is TGTGCCAGCAGTGAATATGGCAGGGGGCCTATAAACCCCCGAGACTATGGCTACACCTTC. Translated: CASSEYGRGPINPRDYGYTF.

The rearrangement joins TRBV7-9 to TRBJ2-7; 12 bases are a match to TRBD2. From germline, CDR1 is SEHNR and CDR2 FQNEAQ (reference sequence). The CDR3 length is 17 residues. The junction had 8 bases not matched to a gene; V was cut back by 5 bases and J by 0 bases. The CDR3 region is CASSGRLAGDSSYEQYF. As DNA, the CDR3 is TGTGCCAGCAGCGGCAGACTAGCGGGGGATTCCTCCTACGAGCAGTACTTC.

This clone was recorded once. The rearrangement links TRBV30 to TRBJ2-7; 9 nucleotides align to TRBD2. Germline trimming cut 3 bases from V and 3 bases from J; bases unmatched to any gene: 18. The CDR3 length is 18 residues. Germline V gene sequence: CDR1 GTSNPN, CDR2 SVGIG (reference sequence). The CDR3 DNA follows: TGTGCCTGGAGAAACCCCATTCCCTCTAGCGGGGTACGCTACGAGCAGTACTTC. Its translation is CAWRNPIPSSGVRYEQYF.

The J gene is TRBJ1-2, the V gene TRBV6-5, with TRBD1 matching 7 bases. V lost 4 bases, J lost 2 bases, and 1 base stayed unmatched. From germline, CDR1 is MNHEY and CDR2 SVGAGI. The CDR3 is 13 amino acids. This chain's CDR3 is CASSSQGNYGYTF. The CDR3 DNA sequence: TGTGCCAGCAGTTCACAGGGGAACTATGGCTACACCTTC.

This clone was detected only a few times. This chain links TRBV29-1 with TRBJ2-3, with D hard to call. The ends were cut back, 4 bases at V and 4 bases at J, with 12 bases in the middle. From germline, CDR1 is SQVTM and CDR2 ANQGSEA. The CDR3 runs to 13 residues. The CDR3 loop reads CSVAVLVSDTQYF. The CDR3 coding sequence is TGCAGCGTTGCAGTCCTAGTGTCAGATACGCAGTATTTT.